Given below is one T cell receptor beta chain in context. The sample originates from a study of blood T cell repertoires in COVID-19. Germline CDR1 and CDR2: LNHNV and YYDKDF (reference sequence). V dropped 5 bases and J dropped 2; count of bases not matched to a gene: 5. This CDR3 has 15 amino acids. As processed by the authors: By means of reference gene primer amplification, nucleated cell counts were estimated. Sequenced by immunoSEQ multiplex PCR; TCRdb stores in-frame clones only, minus some. V, J and clone size are taken as reported in that table, and D and trimming were inferred from the DNA itself. The sample carries 200,000 to 300,000 clones, 86% recorded once.

The sample was peripheral blood. The receptor was isolated from a man aged 35 to 55 who had recovered from COVID-19. The genes are TRBV15 and TRBJ2-5; the match to TRBD2 covers 10 bases. The CDR3, as DNA: TGTGCCACCAGCCAAGGGACTAGCGAGCAAGAGACCCAGTACTTC. It translates to CATSQGTSEQETQYF. Looking up the rest from reference TRBV15 and TRBJ2-5 gives the full variable domain: DAMVIQNPRYQVTQFGKPVTLSCSQTLNHNVMYWYQQKSSQAPKLLFHYYDKDFNNEADTPDNFQSRRPNTSFCFLDIRSPGLGDTAMYLCATSQGTSEQETQYFGPGTRLLVL.